The 19 T cell receptor beta chains below all came from one sample that was sequenced in a study of response to subunit inactivated influenza vaccine. TCRdb analysed the RT-PCR reads with MiXCR anew, one entry per CDR3 protein. The repertoire has under 500,000 distinct CDR3 sequences, roughly 9.7% of them found once; the top ten carry approximately 12%. This specimen consisted of PBMCs from blood, obtained more than 35 days after vaccination. The receptor source for this set is a man aged 50-60 years who received an inactivated influenza vaccine.

This clonotype was recorded a few times. The chain joins TRBV12-3 or TRBV12-4 to TRBJ2-3; TRBD2 matches 11 bases. The CDR3 is 12 amino acids. Losses at the gene ends were 8 bases for V and 14 bases for J; bases not matched to a gene: 9. In DNA form, the CDR3 reads TGTGCCAGCGGGACTAGCGGCGATGTTCGGTATTTT. Translation: CASGTSGDVRYF.

In its sample, this clonotype was seen a few times. Germline is not matched at one junction end, which may reflect a read error. This chain connects TRBV20-1 to TRBJ2-2, with D tentatively TRBD2 (6 bases). CDR1 DFQATT and CDR2 SNEGSKA come from the germline V gene (reference sequence). The CDR3 length is 16 residues. CDR3 region: CCARDTRRGEAGELFF. CDR3 in DNA: TGCTGTGCTAGAGATACGAGGCGAGGGGAGGCCGGGGAGCTGTTTTTT.

This clonotype was observed a handful of times. This chain connects TRBV29-1 to TRBJ1-3; D unresolved. Trimming pared 2 bases from V and 8 bases from J, leaving 7 bases between. CDR1 is SQVTM and CDR2 is ANQGSEA in the germline V gene. The CDR3 runs to 11 residues. The CDR3 sequence: CSVESRDTIYF. CDR3 DNA: TGCAGCGTTGAAAGTAGGGACACCATATATTTT.

This clonotype has ten or more counts. V usage is TRBV27 and J usage is TRBJ2-3; 7 nucleotides match TRBD1. Trimming at V came to 3 bases and at J to 2 bases, leaving 11 bases not matched to a gene. The CDR3 loop spans 17 amino acids. In germline, CDR1 is MNHEY, CDR2 SMNVEV (reference sequence). The CDR3 protein is CASSLLQGSWDTDTQYF. Written as DNA, the CDR3 is TGTGCCAGCAGTTTGTTACAGGGGTCGTGGGACACAGATACGCAGTATTTT.

The chain combines TRBV30 with TRBJ1-1; perhaps TRBD1 as D (5 bases). Germline V CDR1 and CDR2: GTSNPN, SVGIG (reference sequence). The CDR3 length is 14 residues. V was trimmed by 4 bases and J by 5 bases, leaving 17 bases between them. The CDR3 loop reads CAWKGPGFGTEAFF. As DNA, the CDR3 is TGTGCCTGGAAGGGGCCAGGGTTCGGGACTGAAGCTTTCTTT.

The rearrangement uses TRBV20-1 and TRBJ2-7, with 10 bases fitting TRBD2. Germline CDR1 and CDR2: DFQATT and SNEGSKA (reference sequence). The CDR3 runs 13 residues. J lost 1 base, V lost 6 bases, and 3 bases had no gene match. In nucleotides, the CDR3 is TGCAGTGCGGTAGCGGGGGGATCCTACGAGCAGTACTTC. Translating it yields CSAVAGGSYEQYF.

The CDR3, as DNA: TGTGCCAGCAGCTCAAGCCTCACAGATACGCAGTATTTT. This translates into CASSSSLTDTQYF. J is TRBJ2-3 and V is TRBV7-2; D not certain. Germline lookup yields CDR1 SGHTA and CDR2 FQGNSA. Trimming shortened V by 4 bases and J by 2 bases, and 7 bases separated the two germline ends. This CDR3 comprises 13 residues.

This clonotype was observed many times. V is TRBV11-2 and J is TRBJ2-3; D is unresolved. Germline V CDR1 and CDR2: SGHAT, FQNNGV. Trimming took off 5 bases at V and 1 base at J, with 10 bases between the two ends. This CDR3 region has 14 residues. The CDR3 DNA reads as TGTGCCAGCAGCGAAGGATTCGGCACAGATACGCAGTATTTT. It encodes CASSEGFGTDTQYF.

The J gene is TRBJ1-2, the V gene TRBV3-1, with a tentative D call TRBD1 (6 bases). CDR1 and CDR2 (germline): LGHDT, YNNKEL (reference sequence). V shed 3 bases and J shed 4 bases, with 18 bases lying between them. The CDR3 loop spans 16 amino acids. The CDR3 nucleotides read TGTGCCAGCAGCCAGACCCCGGGCCAACAGGGCTATGGCTACACCTTC. As protein: CASSQTPGQQGYGYTF.

This clonotype was counted at least ten times. The genes are TRBV4-3 and TRBJ2-2, with a possible D match to TRBD2 (6 bases). CDR3 size: 17 residues. Trimming removed 2 bases at V and 1 base at J, with 14 bases between. CDR1 and CDR2 from the germline V gene are LGHNA and YSLEER. In DNA form, the CDR3 reads TGCGCCAGCAGCCAACTTACGGCGGGGATGAACACCGGGGAGCTGTTTTTT. It translates to CASSQLTAGMNTGELFF.

This clonotype was detected ten times or more. The genes are TRBV5-1 and TRBJ2-1, with a tentative D call TRBD2 (6 bases). Trimming removed 4 bases from V and 2 bases from J, with 10 bases in between. In germline, CDR1 is SGHRS, CDR2 YFSETQ. CDR3 length: 14 residues. The CDR3 DNA reads as TGCGCCAGCAGCGAGGGGACTGCCTACAATGAGCAGTTCTTC. This encodes CASSEGTAYNEQFF.

At least ten counts were recorded for this clonotype. The rearrangement links TRBV7-9 to TRBJ1-2, with a possible D match to TRBD1 (6 bases). CDR3 size: 14 residues. V shed 0 bases and J shed 3 bases, with 8 bases lying between them. Germline V gene sequence: CDR1 SEHNR, CDR2 FQNEAQ (reference sequence). CDR3 in amino acids: CASSLAQGYYGYTF. The DNA for the CDR3 is TGTGCCAGCAGCTTAGCGCAGGGGTACTATGGCTACACCTTC.

The V and J genes are TRBV27 and TRBJ1-2, with a possible D match to TRBD1 (6 bases). The CDR3 covers 15 residues. The V end was cut by 4 bases, the J end by 2 bases, with 14 bases between. The germline gives CDR1 MNHEY, CDR2 SMNVEV (reference sequence). The CDR3 spells CASSSSGQGNYGYTF. CDR3 bases: TGTGCCAGCAGTTCCTCCGGTCAGGGGAACTATGGCTACACCTTC.

CDR3 sequence: CATSTPYRQSIPNTDTQYF. The CDR3, as DNA: TGTGCCACCAGCACCCCATACAGGCAATCCATCCCAAACACAGATACGCAGTATTTT. The chain is built from TRBV15 and TRBJ2-3; perhaps TRBD1 as D (5 bases). CDR1 is LNHNV, CDR2 YYDKDF, per germline (reference sequence). The germline V and J ends were trimmed by 4 bases and 2 bases, with 25 bases remaining between them. CDR3 length equals 19 residues. The full variable domain, completed using reference TRBV15 and TRBJ2-3, is DAMVIQNPRYQVTQFGKPVTLSCSQTLNHNVMYWYQQKSSQAPKLLFHYYDKDFNNEADTPDNFQSRRPNTSFCFLDIRSPGLGDTAMYLCATSTPYRQSIPNTDTQYFGPGTRLTVL.

This clonotype was detected many times. This rearrangement joins TRBV6-2 or TRBV6-3 to TRBJ2-1, with TRBD2 as a possible D gene (5 bases). Germline V gives CDR1 MNHEY, CDR2 SVGEGT. V was trimmed by 3 bases and J by 6 bases, leaving 12 bases between them. The CDR3 has 14 amino acids. The CDR3 nucleotides are TGTGCCAGCAGTTATCTTCTAGCTGGCAATGAGCAGTTCTTC. This encodes CASSYLLAGNEQFF.

This clonotype was seen only a few times. V and J are TRBV6-2 or TRBV6-3 and TRBJ2-2; D unresolved. The CDR3 spans 13 residues. Trimming took 7 bases from V and 1 from J, leaving 7 bases between them. Germline loops: CDR1 MNHEY, CDR2 SVGEGT. The CDR3 DNA is TGTGCCAGCACACATGGGAACACCGGGGAGCTGTTTTTT. Its protein is CASTHGNTGELFF.

This clonotype was seen only a few times. V and J are TRBV12-3 or TRBV12-4 and TRBJ2-3; 7 nucleotides align to TRBD2. J was trimmed by 3 bases and V by 3 bases; bases with no gene match: 9. The CDR3 runs to 16 residues. The chain's CDR3 is CASSFWTSTETDTQYF. The CDR3 DNA is TGTGCCAGCAGTTTTTGGACTAGTACTGAGACAGATACGCAGTATTTT.

This clonotype was seen at least ten times. This chain links TRBV18 with TRBJ2-3, with D unclear. Germline loops: CDR1 KGHSH, CDR2 LQKENI. V was shortened by 8 bases and J by 1 base, with 10 bases between the two germline ends. The CDR3 covers 13 residues. The DNA of the CDR3 is TGTGCCAGCAGTCCCCCCGGCACAGATACGCAGTATTTT. Translating gives CASSPPGTDTQYF.

The sample holds a few counts of this clonotype. The chain couples TRBV14 to TRBJ2-7, with 10 bases lining up with TRBD2. The CDR3 has 17 amino acids. The germline V gene has CDR1 SGHDN and CDR2 FVKESK. V lost 2 bases and J lost 1; bases outside the gene matches: 8. The CDR3 DNA reads TGTGCCAGCAGCCAACGCACTGGACTAGCGGAATCCTACGAGCAGTACTTC. Translation: CASSQRTGLAESYEQYF.